What follows describes a single TCR beta chain. This record comes from a study of PD-L1 blockade in urothelial cancer. In the study overall: About nine tenths of the roughly 29 patients were men who had bladder-origin urothelial cancer.

The CDR3 length is 16 residues. V was pared by 1 base and J by 5 bases, with 18 bases between. CDR1 and CDR2 (germline): SGHDT, YYEEEE. The protocol was immunoSEQ multiplex PCR, while the TCRdb copy is restricted to in-frame clones and leaves out a portion. Of about 90,000 clones in the sample, 90% to 95% are singletons; the top ten hold 8.5% to 9.5%. The material sequenced was PBMCs, taken around atezolizumab (anti-PD-L1) treatment. The receptor's source is a man between 60 and 70 years old with urothelial cancer. The gene calls are TRBV5-6 and TRBJ1-2; D not resolved. DNA for the CDR3: TGTGCCAGCAGCTTGCCCCTCCTACGGAGGGATTATGGCTACACCTTC. It codes for CASSLPLLRRDYGYTF.